The 31 T cell receptor beta chains reported below all come from one sample, sequenced in a study of prognosis after radiotherapy for stage I lung cancer. TCR beta CDR3 amplification from genomic DNA was performed by two-round multiplex PCR. The first PCR round targeted every TRBV and TRBJ gene with specific primers. TCRdb reanalysed the multiplex PCR reads using MiXCR and keeps one entry per CDR3 protein. The sample yields about 31,000 distinct CDR3 sequences, around 43% seen once. The starting material was PBMCs, obtained before or after stereotactic body radiation therapy (not recorded which). The receptor set was obtained from a donor at least 50 years old with non-small cell lung cancer.

This clonotype was detected ten times or more. V usage is TRBV4-1 and J usage is TRBJ2-5; 9 bases align to TRBD1. V was clipped by 3 bases and J by 3 bases; unmatched bases: 5. The CDR3 loop spans 15 amino acids. CDR1 is MGHRA, CDR2 YSYEKL, per germline. The DNA for the CDR3 is TGCGCCAGCAGCCAGGGGACAGGGACGGAAGAGACCCAGTACTTC. Translating it yields CASSQGTGTEETQYF.

This clonotype was detected many times. A much larger clone differs by one base, so this may be a read error. The CDR3 DNA sequence: TGTGCCATCAGCAATATGGCATGGGATCAATCCTACGAGCAGTACTTC. It specifies CAISNMAWDQSYEQYF. The chain links TRBV10-3 to TRBJ2-7, with D unresolved. V was pared by 6 bases and J by 1 base, with 19 bases between. Germline CDR1 is ENHRY and CDR2 is SYGVKD. The CDR3 extends over 16 amino acids.

This rearrangement joins TRBV7-3 to TRBJ2-3, with D perhaps TRBD2 (5 bases). This CDR3 has 15 residues. Deletions cut 3 bases from V and 5 bases from J, with 15 bases between. Germline CDR1 SGHTA, CDR2 FQGTGA. CDR3 sequence: CASSFAGRTLDTQYF. The CDR3 bases are TGTGCCAGCAGCTTTGCGGGTCGGACGCTAGATACGCAGTATTTT.

In this sample, this clonotype turned up many times. CDR3 protein: CASSLELGKETQYF. CDR3 coding DNA: TGCGCCAGCAGCTTGGAACTAGGGAAAGAGACCCAGTACTTC. V gene TRBV5-1 combines with J gene TRBJ2-5, with a tentative D call TRBD2 (5 bases). V was clipped by 0 bases and J by 3 bases, with 9 bases between them. Per germline, CDR1 SGHRS and CDR2 YFSETQ. This CDR3 has 14 residues. Based on the CDR3 plus reference TRBV5-1 and TRBJ2-5, the full variable domain is KAGVTQTPRYLIKTRGQQVTLSCSPISGHRSVSWYQQTPGQGLQFLFEYFSETQRNKGNFPGRFSGRQFSNSRSEMNVSTLELGDSALYLCASSLELGKETQYFGPGTRLLVL.

The chain couples TRBV6-1 to TRBJ1-6; tentative D call: TRBD1 (5 bases). Trimming took off 7 bases at V and 6 bases at J, with 16 bases between the two ends. CDR1 is MNHNS, CDR2 SASEGT, per germline. The CDR3 length is 15 residues. The CDR3 loop is CASTLQDTINSPLHF. Here the CDR3 DNA reads TGTGCCAGCACCTTACAGGACACCATTAATTCACCCCTCCACTTT.

The sample holds many counts of this clonotype. This chain uses TRBV2 with TRBJ1-3; D is possibly TRBD1 (5 bases). CDR1 and CDR2 (germline): SNHLY, FYNNEI. The CDR3 has 14 amino acids. Trimming removed 4 bases at V and 0 bases at J, with 7 bases between. CDR3 sequence reads: CASSGGNSGNTIYF. Written as DNA, the CDR3 is TGTGCCAGCAGTGGGGGGAACTCTGGAAACACCATATATTTT.

This clonotype was seen at least ten times. This rearrangement joins TRBV10-3 to TRBJ1-3; the D gene is possibly TRBD1 (5 bases). The V gene's germline CDR1 is ENHRY and CDR2 SYGVKD. The V end lost 8 bases, the J end lost 4 bases, and 15 bases lay between the germline ends. This CDR3 is 14 amino acids long. CDR3 amino acids: CAIDTGVDGNTIYF. In DNA, the CDR3 is TGTGCCATCGATACAGGTGTGGACGGAAACACCATATATTTT.

This clonotype was picked up many times. This chain uses TRBV11-3 with TRBJ2-5, with a weak D call TRBD2 (6 bases). Per germline, CDR1 SGHNT and CDR2 YENEEA. V lost 0 bases to trimming and J lost 2 bases, with 10 bases between them. This CDR3 has 15 residues. In DNA form, the CDR3 reads TGTGCCAGCAGCTTAGATGCGGGGTATCAAGAGACCCAGTACTTC. Its protein product is CASSLDAGYQETQYF.

The chain uses TRBV27 and TRBJ2-2; a weak D match, TRBD1 (6 bases). This CDR3 comprises 15 residues. Germline loops: CDR1 MNHEY, CDR2 SMNVEV (reference sequence). Trimming cost V 6 bases and J 1 base, with 12 bases left between them. CDR3 nucleotides: TGTGCCAGCAGAAACGACAGGATGAACACCGGGGAGCTGTTTTTT. Encoded protein: CASRNDRMNTGELFF.

The chain joins TRBV3-1 to TRBJ1-1, with D tentatively TRBD1 (6 bases). This CDR3 is built from 15 residues. Germline loops: CDR1 LGHDT, CDR2 YNNKEL (reference sequence). V lost 8 bases and J 0 bases, leaving 16 bases between the germline ends. Written as DNA, the CDR3 is TGTGCCAGCGGGCACGGGGGGCAAATGAACACTGAAGCTTTCTTT. It encodes CASGHGGQMNTEAFF.

By its share, this clonotype is medium-sized. The chain has TRBV6-5 and TRBJ1-6; the D gene is possibly TRBD1 (5 bases). The V gene lost 0 bases and the J gene lost 7 bases, with 13 bases spanning the gap. The CDR3 extends over 16 amino acids. The germline CDR1 and CDR2 sequences are MNHEY and SVGAGI. CDR3 DNA sequence: TGTGCCAGCAGTTACTCGAGGATCAGGGAAAATTCACCCCTCCACTTT. Translation gives CASSYSRIRENSPLHF.

For this clonotype: It is likely a read error: a sequence one base away is far more abundant. The rearrangement uses TRBV6-4 and TRBJ2-7; perhaps TRBD2 as D (6 bases). Trimming stripped 4 bases from V and 5 bases from J, with 15 bases between. Per the germline V gene, CDR1 is MRHNA and CDR2 is SNTAGT. The CDR3 spans 14 residues. DNA for the CDR3: TGTGCCAGCAGTGTCATGTTCGGGGGACACGAGCAGTACTTC. Translating gives CASSVMFGGHEQYF.

Regarding this clonotype: Since a much larger clone is just one base distant, this may be a read error. The gene calls are TRBV4-2 and TRBJ2-5; 12 positions match TRBD2. Germline lookup yields CDR1 LGHNA and CDR2 YNFKEQ. This CDR3 spans 17 amino acids. This CDR3 reads CASSHSGLAGFQETHYF. CDR3 nucleotides: TGTGCCAGCAGCCACTCCGGACTAGCGGGGTTCCAAGAGACCCATTACTTC.

Notes on this clonotype: The junction departs from the called germline gene at one end, perhaps through a read error. V usage is TRBV20-1 and J usage is TRBJ2-6; 8 nucleotides align to TRBD2. CDR3 length equals 16 residues. Germline lookup yields CDR1 DFQATT and CDR2 SNEGSKA (reference sequence). CDR3 nucleotide sequence: TGCAGTGCTAGACGGGGGGGCCTCTCTGCGGCCAACTTCCTGACTTTC. It codes for CSARRGGLSAANFLTF.

As concerns this clonotype: This likely came from a read error, as a far larger clone is one base away. The chain combines TRBV7-8 with TRBJ1-6, with 7 bases identical to TRBD1. The germline CDR1 and CDR2 sequences are SGHVS and FQNEAQ. The CDR3 consists of 13 residues. In nucleotides, the CDR3 is TGTGCCAGCAGCTTACAGAGACAGGGACAATCTTTCTTT. Residues: CASSLQRQGQSFF.

This clonotype has a single count. A far larger clone lies a single base away; this is likely a read error. The CDR3 protein is CAINQFETQYF. Written as DNA, the CDR3 is TGTGCCATCAACCAGTTTGAGACCCAGTACTTC. The chain combines TRBV6-1 with TRBJ2-4; D ambiguous. Judging by the DNA end, TRBJ2-5 fits better; the J call may be wrong. CDR3 length: 11 residues. The germline V gene encodes CDR1 MNHNS and CDR2 SASEGT.

The rearrangement uses TRBV20-1 and TRBJ2-7; TRBD2 agrees at 10 bases. J was trimmed by 6 bases and V by 6 bases; bases with no gene match: 14. The CDR3 covers 15 residues. CDR1 and CDR2 from the germline V gene are DFQATT and SNEGSKA (reference sequence). CDR3 bases: TGCAGTGCCCTGGAGGCTAGCGGGAGAGTGGGCGAGCAGTACTTC. Protein product: CSALEASGRVGEQYF.

This clonotype has a count of ten or more. The chain uses TRBV29-1 and TRBJ2-7; a possible D gene is TRBD2 (6 bases). Trimming removed 4 bases from V and 6 bases from J, with 16 bases in between. The length of the CDR3 is 13 residues. The V gene's germline CDR1 is SQVTM and CDR2 ANQGSEA. CDR3 in DNA: TGCAGCGTTGTGGGGGGTCCGAGCGGCGAGCAGTACTTC. Protein sequence: CSVVGGPSGEQYF.

Comment on this clonotype: A much larger clonotype is one base distant, so this may be a read error. This sequence joins TRBV11-2 and TRBJ2-5; TRBD2 aligns across 8 bases. This CDR3 spans 12 amino acids. Per germline, CDR1 SGHAT and CDR2 FQNNGV. J gave up 10 bases and V 2 bases, and 3 bases lay outside the gene matches. Here the CDR3 reads CASSLSGGIQYF. In DNA, the CDR3 is TGTGCCAGCAGCTTATCGGGAGGGATCCAGTACTTC.

This clonotype was detected many times. The chain employs TRBV5-1 and TRBJ2-3, with D tentatively TRBD1 (6 bases). Trimming shortened V by 4 bases and J by 1 base, and 13 bases separated the two germline ends. The germline V gene encodes CDR1 SGHRS and CDR2 YFSETQ. The CDR3 is made up of 15 amino acids. CDR3 in amino acids: CASSVRDTRTDTQYF. In DNA, the CDR3 is TGCGCCAGCAGCGTCCGGGACACCCGCACAGATACGCAGTATTTT.

This chain joins TRBV20-1 and TRBJ2-7; 8 bases map to TRBD1. The CDR3 is made up of 12 amino acids. J lost 5 bases, V lost 6 bases, and 6 bases had no gene match. Per the germline V gene, CDR1 is DFQATT and CDR2 is SNEGSKA (reference sequence). The CDR3, as DNA: TGCAGTGCCTGGGACAGGCTCAACGAGCAGTACTTC. Residues: CSAWDRLNEQYF.

The rearrangement joins TRBV20-1 to TRBJ1-2; 8 bases line up with TRBD1. Trimming took 3 bases from V and 4 from J; bases not matched to a gene: 7. Germline values: CDR1 DFQATT, CDR2 SNEGSKA (reference sequence). The CDR3 length is 14 residues. DNA for the CDR3: TGCAGTGCTAGTCGTCCAGGGGGCGGCTATGGCTACACCTTC. Translated: CSASRPGGGYGYTF.

A remark on this clonotype: Germline and junction disagree at one end, which may indicate a read error. This chain joins TRBV19 and TRBJ2-2; D is unclear. Germline CDR1 reads LNHDA; CDR2 reads SQIVND (reference sequence). The CDR3 is 13 amino acids. The CDR3 protein is CASIITNTGELFF. For the CDR3, the DNA is TGTGCCAGCATAATAACGAACACCGGCGAGCTGTTTTTT.

This clonotype was detected ten times or more. The genes are TRBV7-9 and TRBJ1-1, with TRBD1 matching 7 bases. The CDR3 is 14 residues long. The V gene's germline CDR1 is SEHNR and CDR2 FQNEAQ (reference sequence). Germline trimming cut 4 bases from V and 0 bases from J; bases unmatched to any gene: 2. CDR3 nucleotides: TGTGCCAGCAGCTCCGGACAGGTGAACACTGAAGCTTTCTTT. It translates to CASSSGQVNTEAFF.

Many counts were recorded for this clonotype. The chain recombines TRBV10-2 with TRBJ2-1; TRBD1 aligns across 9 bases. CDR1 is WSHSY, CDR2 SAAADI, per germline. V gave up 5 bases and J gave up 6 bases; unmatched junction bases: 8. This CDR3 contains 15 residues. CDR3 sequence reads: CASSNPGQGSNEQFF. The CDR3 DNA is TGCGCCAGCAGTAATCCGGGACAGGGATCCAATGAGCAGTTCTTC.

This clonotype was seen once. The junction and the germline gene differ at one end; a read error may be behind it. The chain is built from TRBV19 and TRBJ1-5; D uncertain. CDR3 length equals 14 residues. Germline loops: CDR1 LNHDA, CDR2 SQIVND (reference sequence). The CDR3 sequence is CASSIGYGNEPQDF. The CDR3 DNA follows: TGTGCCAGTAGTATAGGATACGGAAATGAGCCCCAGGATTTT. Complete variable domain (other parts from reference TRBV19 and TRBJ1-5): DGGITQSPKYLFRKEGQNVTLSCEQNLNHDAMYWYRQDPGQGLRLIYYSQIVNDFQKGDIAEGYSVSREKKESFPLTVTSAQKNPTAFYLCASSIGYGNEPQDFGDGTRLSIL.

This clonotype was detected ten times or more. The rearrangement joins TRBV19 to TRBJ2-1; D unclear. The CDR3 spans 13 residues. Germline lookup yields CDR1 LNHDA and CDR2 SQIVND (reference sequence). The V end was cut by 7 bases, the J end by 0 bases, with 7 bases between. This CDR3 reads CASTPSSYNEQFF. CDR3 sequence (DNA): TGTGCCAGTACCCCTAGCTCCTACAATGAGCAGTTCTTC.

About this clonotype itself: A far larger clone is one nucleotide away, so this likely arose from a read error. The V and J genes are TRBV6-8 and TRBJ1-2; 7 bases fit TRBD1. This CDR3 has 13 amino acids. Germline CDR1 MNHGY, CDR2 SAAAGT. In nucleotides, the CDR3 is TGTGCCAGCAGTTACTCAGGGGGCTATTGCTACACCTTC. Its translation is CASSYSGGYCYTF.

This clonotype was found many times. V gene TRBV7-8 combines with J gene TRBJ2-5; tentative D call: TRBD2 (5 bases). The CDR3 has 13 residues. V was trimmed by 3 bases and J by 2 bases, leaving 7 bases between them. Germline V gives CDR1 SGHVS, CDR2 FQNEAQ. CDR3 sequence (DNA): TGTGCCAGCAGCTTGGGGAGACAAGAGACCCAGTACTTC. Protein: CASSLGRQETQYF.

Turning to this clonotype: A far larger clone is one nucleotide away, so this likely arose from a read error. The chain uses TRBV6-1 and TRBJ2-2; maybe TRBD1 (7 bases). Trimming shortened V by 10 bases and J by 6 bases, and 18 bases separated the two germline ends. Germline V gives CDR1 MNHNS, CDR2 SASEGT. The CDR3 has 14 amino acids. CDR3 residues: CAITVAGGSGELFF. As DNA, the CDR3 is TGTGCCATCACCGTGGCAGGGGGGTCCGGGGAGCTGTTTTTT.

The J gene is TRBJ1-2, the V gene TRBV25-1, with D possibly matching TRBD1 (6 bases). The CDR3 is 16 amino acids. The germline CDR1 and CDR2 sequences are MGHDK and SYGVNS. Trimming took off 0 bases at V and 2 bases at J, with 13 bases between the two ends. CDR3: CASSEYGGGANYGYTF. The DNA for the CDR3 is TGTGCCAGCAGTGAATACGGAGGGGGGGCGAACTATGGCTACACCTTC.